At least ten counts were recorded for the clone carrying this TCR beta chain. Antigen: not known. This entry is derived from a study of early T cells in non-severe SARS-CoV-2 infection. The wider study: Bulk RNA isolated from unsorted whole blood underwent sequencing; chains were not paired. Whole-study results and caveats: Anti-spike CD8 responses were favored by VDJdb matching, which missed private and CD4 specificities.

V lost 3 bases and J 9 bases, leaving 12 bases between the germline ends. The CDR3 is 13 residues long. Germline V gene sequence: CDR1 MNHNS, CDR2 SASEGT. Molecules of cDNA were individually given unique molecular identifiers that were attached to them. TCRdb reprocessed the 5' RACE reads with MiXCR, giving one entry per CDR3 protein. The sample includes about 83,000 distinct CDR3 sequences, roughly 13% of them seen just once. The sample was whole blood. V is TRBV6-1 and J is TRBJ1-5; D is unclear. The clonotype originates from an adult who was a healthcare worker with PCR-confirmed SARS-CoV-2 infection or an uninfected control (not recorded which). The DNA of the CDR3 is TGTGCCAGCAGTGAGAGTTGGGGTTGGCCCCAGCATTTT. The encoded protein is CASSESWGWPQHF.